Listed below are T cell receptor beta chains from one sample, sequenced in a study of blood T cell repertoires in COVID-19. This table comes from immunoSEQ multiplex PCR, and its TCRdb copy is limited to in-frame clones, with some not included. The sample records about 300,000 clones, roughly 86% being singletons. What was sequenced was peripheral blood. Every receptor here comes from a man between 65 and 80 years old with acute or convalescent COVID-19. Each CDR3 is given without its conserved first and last residue. The D gene is left open where the match is weak. Part of the rows lack a size; the others show once, few, many or a class for expanded clones.

d_gene: NA; abundance: few; v_gene: TRBV28; j_gene: TRBJ1-1; CDR3aa: ASSLYTGQSGNTEAF
d_gene: TRBD1; abundance: NA; v_gene: TRBV28; j_gene: TRBJ2-7; CDR3aa: ASSSGTGFDEQY
d_gene: NA; abundance: NA; v_gene: TRBV28; j_gene: TRBJ1-1; CDR3aa: ASSFSAGKAF
d_gene: NA; abundance: NA; v_gene: TRBV27; j_gene: TRBJ1-6; CDR3aa: ASSLEGGPLH
d_gene: NA; abundance: NA; v_gene: TRBV9; j_gene: TRBJ1-2; CDR3aa: ASSVDGSNYGYT
d_gene: TRBD1; abundance: NA; v_gene: TRBV5-6; j_gene: TRBJ2-7; CDR3aa: ASSLRQGRFEQY
d_gene: NA; abundance: NA; v_gene: TRBV5-4; j_gene: TRBJ2-2; CDR3aa: ASSFQGSSGELF
d_gene: TRBD2; abundance: NA; v_gene: TRBV6-5; j_gene: TRBJ2-1; CDR3aa: ASRLAGHYNEQF
d_gene: TRBD1; abundance: once; v_gene: TRBV15; j_gene: TRBJ1-1; CDR3aa: ATSKRQGEGNTEAF
d_gene: NA; abundance: NA; v_gene: TRBV7-3; j_gene: TRBJ2-5; CDR3aa: ASSLMGAGAQETQY
d_gene: NA; abundance: NA; v_gene: TRBV6-6; j_gene: TRBJ1-2; CDR3aa: ASSYGGESYT
d_gene: TRBD2; abundance: NA; v_gene: TRBV3-1/TRBV3-2; j_gene: TRBJ2-5; CDR3aa: ASKPGLAGVITRETQY
d_gene: NA; abundance: NA; v_gene: TRBV24-1; j_gene: TRBJ2-5; CDR3aa: ATSDPRPGHTQETQY
d_gene: TRBD1; abundance: NA; v_gene: TRBV5-1; j_gene: TRBJ1-2; CDR3aa: ASSLTGDANYGYT
d_gene: TRBD1; abundance: once; v_gene: TRBV4-2; j_gene: TRBJ1-5; CDR3aa: ASSRDREARQPQH
d_gene: TRBD2; abundance: NA; v_gene: TRBV7-9; j_gene: TRBJ2-1; CDR3aa: ASSLRLADYNEQF
d_gene: NA; abundance: NA; v_gene: TRBV6-1; j_gene: TRBJ1-2; CDR3aa: ASRPGGGSNYGYT
d_gene: NA; abundance: NA; v_gene: TRBV12-3/TRBV12-4; j_gene: TRBJ2-2; CDR3aa: ATTGSATGELF
d_gene: NA; abundance: NA; v_gene: TRBV11-2; j_gene: TRBJ2-5; CDR3aa: ASSLDQGTQY
d_gene: TRBD2; abundance: NA; v_gene: TRBV7-2; j_gene: TRBJ2-5; CDR3aa: ASSLAVGGRQETQY
d_gene: TRBD1; abundance: NA; v_gene: TRBV28; j_gene: TRBJ2-3; CDR3aa: ASSHPGQGADTQY
d_gene: NA; abundance: few; v_gene: TRBV29-1; j_gene: TRBJ2-3; CDR3aa: SAWGRGNTDTQY
d_gene: TRBD1; abundance: NA; v_gene: TRBV6-4; j_gene: TRBJ1-1; CDR3aa: ASSQGQGANTEAF
d_gene: TRBD1; abundance: NA; v_gene: TRBV28; j_gene: TRBJ1-2; CDR3aa: ASSAYHRGRLTGYT
d_gene: NA; abundance: NA; v_gene: TRBV19; j_gene: TRBJ2-1; CDR3aa: ASTPGTPVYNEQF
d_gene: TRBD1; abundance: NA; v_gene: TRBV6-2/TRBV6-3; j_gene: TRBJ2-1; CDR3aa: ASSRGQGGHEQF
d_gene: NA; abundance: once; v_gene: TRBV10-3; j_gene: TRBJ2-6; CDR3aa: AISERKGGNPGANVLT
d_gene: TRBD2; abundance: once; v_gene: TRBV6-5; j_gene: TRBJ2-5; CDR3aa: ASRRLAGEETQY
d_gene: NA; abundance: NA; v_gene: TRBV27; j_gene: TRBJ1-5; CDR3aa: ASSLSPPGSLNQPQH
d_gene: NA; abundance: few; v_gene: TRBV10-1; j_gene: TRBJ2-3; CDR3aa: ASRGTTGIQDTQY
d_gene: NA; abundance: NA; v_gene: TRBV15; j_gene: TRBJ2-3; CDR3aa: ATSRPPGTQY
d_gene: NA; abundance: NA; v_gene: TRBV9; j_gene: TRBJ1-1; CDR3aa: ASSYLTVNTEAF
d_gene: TRBD1; abundance: NA; v_gene: TRBV18; j_gene: TRBJ2-3; CDR3aa: ASSPFGTGGYTDTQY
d_gene: NA; abundance: once; v_gene: TRBV30; j_gene: TRBJ1-4; CDR3aa: AWSERGEKLF
d_gene: NA; abundance: NA; v_gene: TRBV30; j_gene: TRBJ2-7; CDR3aa: AWSFGQGNEQY
d_gene: TRBD1; abundance: NA; v_gene: TRBV7-9; j_gene: TRBJ2-3; CDR3aa: ASSFGTGGVDTQY
d_gene: TRBD2; abundance: NA; v_gene: TRBV11-2; j_gene: TRBJ2-1; CDR3aa: ASSHRTSGGHAWNEQF
d_gene: NA; abundance: NA; v_gene: TRBV28; j_gene: TRBJ1-2; CDR3aa: ASRTVLDYGYT
d_gene: NA; abundance: NA; v_gene: TRBV7-2; j_gene: TRBJ1-2; CDR3aa: ASSIHGGVNYGYT
d_gene: TRBD2; abundance: NA; v_gene: TRBV6-2/TRBV6-3; j_gene: TRBJ2-5; CDR3aa: ASSRGTSGGPSLETQY
d_gene: NA; abundance: once; v_gene: TRBV6-5; j_gene: TRBJ1-4; CDR3aa: ASSYGRGPSGEKLF
d_gene: TRBD1; abundance: NA; v_gene: TRBV5-4; j_gene: TRBJ2-5; CDR3aa: ASSAGTGVAGGRGETQY
d_gene: TRBD1; abundance: NA; v_gene: TRBV7-2; j_gene: TRBJ1-5; CDR3aa: ASSLLLGRGGNQPQH
d_gene: TRBD2; abundance: NA; v_gene: TRBV2; j_gene: TRBJ2-3; CDR3aa: ASRGGLAGATDTQY
d_gene: NA; abundance: NA; v_gene: TRBV9; j_gene: TRBJ2-7; CDR3aa: ASSVLNGEQY
d_gene: NA; abundance: NA; v_gene: TRBV27; j_gene: TRBJ1-3; CDR3aa: ASSGTSAGNTIY
d_gene: TRBD2; abundance: NA; v_gene: TRBV7-2; j_gene: TRBJ2-5; CDR3aa: ASSLMAGGYQETQY